These 7 T cell receptor beta chains came from one sample sequenced in a study of cytomegalovirus exposure and HLA in healthy donors. The PCR made use of 60 Vbeta and 13 Jbeta primers. Generated by immunoSEQ multiplex PCR, the TCRdb table keeps only in-frame clones and is missing some. Of about 110,000 clones in the sample, over 60% are singletons; the top ten hold just under 8.5%. The specimen was PBMCs. The receptor set was obtained from a woman in her forties in good health and CMV-seropositive.

The chain uses TRBV7-2 and TRBJ2-1, with 11 bases aligning to TRBD1. There are 15 residues in the CDR3. J lost 4 bases, V lost 3 bases, and 2 bases had no gene match. From germline, CDR1 is SGHTA and CDR2 FQGNSA. Written as DNA, the CDR3 is TGTGCCAGCAGCTTGCGGGACAGGGGGTACAATGAGCAGTTCTTC. Its protein is CASSLRDRGYNEQFF.

The V gene is TRBV18, the J gene TRBJ1-6; D is perhaps TRBD1 (6 bases). The V gene's germline CDR1 is KGHSH and CDR2 LQKENI. The CDR3 sequence is 13 residues long. V was shortened by 1 base and J by 8 bases, with 6 bases between the two germline ends. The CDR3 bases are TGTGCCAGCTCACCACGACAGGATTCACCCCTCCACTTT. Protein sequence: CASSPRQDSPLHF.

This chain links TRBV2 with TRBJ1-6, with TRBD1 matching over 8 bases. V lost 2 bases and J lost 9; bases outside the gene matches: 3. Germline loops: CDR1 SNHLY, CDR2 FYNNEI. The CDR3 has 14 amino acids. The CDR3 region has the DNA TGTGCCAGCAGTGAAAGACAGGGGAGTTCACCCCTCCACTTT. It encodes CASSERQGSSPLHF. Full variable domain (outside the CDR3, taken from reference TRBV2 and TRBJ1-6): EPEVTQTPSHQVTQMGQEVILRCVPISNHLYFYWYRQILGQKVEFLVSFYNNEISEKSEIFDDQFSVERPDGSNFTLKIRSTKLEDSAMYFCASSERQGSSPLHFGNGTRLTVT.

CDR3 DNA sequence: TGCGCCAGCAGCTTGGCCTCTGAGGATACGCAGTATTTT. It is translated as CASSLASEDTQYF. V gene TRBV5-1 combines with J gene TRBJ2-3; D gene unclear. Per germline, CDR1 SGHRS and CDR2 YFSETQ. The ends were cut back, 0 bases at V and 6 bases at J, with 8 bases in the middle. CDR3 length: 13 amino acids.

This chain joins TRBV7-9 and TRBJ2-5; the D is unclear. Trimming shortened V by 6 bases and J by 5 bases, and 10 bases separated the two germline ends. The CDR3 spans 12 residues. The germline V gene encodes CDR1 SEHNR and CDR2 FQNEAQ (reference sequence). The CDR3 loop reads CASSQRRETQYF. The CDR3 DNA reads as TGTGCCAGCAGTCAACGGCGGGAGACCCAGTACTTC. Variable domain in full (rest from reference TRBV7-9 and TRBJ2-5): DTGVSQNPRHKITKRGQNVTFRCDPISEHNRLYWYRQTLGQGPEFLTYFQNEAQLEKSRLLSDRFSAERPKGSFSTLEIQRTEQGDSAMYLCASSQRRETQYFGPGTRLLVL.

The rearrangement links TRBV2 to TRBJ1-1; D possibly corresponds to TRBD1 (6 bases). Deletions cut 4 bases from V and 4 bases from J, with 7 bases between. Germline values: CDR1 SNHLY, CDR2 FYNNEI. CDR3 size: 12 residues. In DNA, the CDR3 is TGTGCCAGCAGTGTACAGGGCACTGAAGCTTTCTTT. It translates to CASSVQGTEAFF.

The rearrangement joins TRBV7-2 to TRBJ1-1, with TRBD1 matching over 8 bases. The V segment lost 5 bases and the J segment 6 bases; nucleotides outside the gene matches: 2. This CDR3 is built from 12 residues. Germline CDR1 reads SGHTA; CDR2 reads FQGNSA. CDR3: CASSPGGAEAFF. CDR3 DNA sequence: TGTGCCAGCAGCCCAGGGGGCGCTGAAGCTTTCTTT. Full variable domain (outside the CDR3, taken from reference TRBV7-2 and TRBJ1-1): GAGVSQSPSNKVTEKGKDVELRCDPISGHTALYWYRQSLGQGLEFLIYFQGNSAPDKSGLPSDRFSAERTGGSVSTLTIQRTQQEDSAVYLCASSPGGAEAFFGQGTRLTVV.